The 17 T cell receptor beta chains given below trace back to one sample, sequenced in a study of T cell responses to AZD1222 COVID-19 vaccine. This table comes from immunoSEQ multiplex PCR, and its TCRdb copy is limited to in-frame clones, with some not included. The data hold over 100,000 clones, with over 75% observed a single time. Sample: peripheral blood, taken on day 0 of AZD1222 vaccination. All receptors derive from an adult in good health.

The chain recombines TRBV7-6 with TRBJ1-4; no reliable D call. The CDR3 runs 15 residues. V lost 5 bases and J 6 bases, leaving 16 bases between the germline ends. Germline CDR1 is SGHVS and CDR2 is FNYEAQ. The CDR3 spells CASSPFTEWDEKLFF. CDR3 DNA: TGTGCCAGCAGCCCCTTCACGGAATGGGATGAAAAACTGTTTTTT. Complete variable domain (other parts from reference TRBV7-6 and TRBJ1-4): GAGVSQSPRYKVTKRGQDVALRCDPISGHVSLYWYRQALGQGPEFLTYFNYEAQQDKSGLPNDRFSAERPEGSISTLTIQRTEQRDSAMYRCASSPFTEWDEKLFFGSGTQLSVL.

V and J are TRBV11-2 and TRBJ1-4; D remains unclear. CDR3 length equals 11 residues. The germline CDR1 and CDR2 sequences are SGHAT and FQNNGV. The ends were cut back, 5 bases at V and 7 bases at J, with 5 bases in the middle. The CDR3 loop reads CASSQFEKLFF. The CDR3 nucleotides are TGTGCCAGCAGCCAATTTGAAAAACTGTTTTTT. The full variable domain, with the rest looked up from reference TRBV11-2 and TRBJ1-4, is EAGVAQSPRYKIIEKRQSVAFWCNPISGHATLYWYQQILGQGPKLLIQFQNNGVVDDSQLPKDRFSAERLKGVDSTLKIQPAKLEDSAVYLCASSQFEKLFFGSGTQLSVL.

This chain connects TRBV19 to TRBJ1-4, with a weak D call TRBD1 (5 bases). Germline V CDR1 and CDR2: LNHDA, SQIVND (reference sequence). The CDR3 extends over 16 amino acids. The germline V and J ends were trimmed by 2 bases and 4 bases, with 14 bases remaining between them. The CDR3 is CASSITGAGGNEKLFF. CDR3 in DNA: TGTGCCAGTAGTATAACCGGGGCCGGGGGTAATGAAAAACTGTTTTTT.

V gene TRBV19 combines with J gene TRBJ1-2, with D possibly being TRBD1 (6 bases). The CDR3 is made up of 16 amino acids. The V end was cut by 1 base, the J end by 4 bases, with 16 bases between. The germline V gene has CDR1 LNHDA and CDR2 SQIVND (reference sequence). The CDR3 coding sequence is TGTGCCAGTAGTATAGGTCTAACAACAGGGATCTATGGCTACACCTTC. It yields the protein CASSIGLTTGIYGYTF.

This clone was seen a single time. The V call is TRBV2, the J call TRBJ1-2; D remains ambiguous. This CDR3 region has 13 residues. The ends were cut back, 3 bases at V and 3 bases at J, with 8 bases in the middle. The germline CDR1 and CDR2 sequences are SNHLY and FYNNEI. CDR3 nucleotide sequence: TGTGCCAGCAGTGACGGGAGTGACTATGGCTACACCTTC. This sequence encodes CASSDGSDYGYTF.

The CDR3 loop is CASSDKEVRSGNTIYF. CDR3 coding DNA: TGTGCCAGCAGTGACAAGGAGGTGCGCTCTGGAAACACCATATATTTT. V usage is TRBV6-4 and J usage is TRBJ1-3; no definite D call. V was cut by 2 bases and J by 0 bases, with 11 bases left in between. The CDR3 runs to 16 residues. Looked up from germline, CDR1 is MRHNA and CDR2 is SNTAGT.

The DNA for the CDR3 is TGTGCCAGCAGGAATGATGGAACTGAAGCTTTCTTT. Its protein is CASRNDGTEAFF. The genes are TRBV7-9 and TRBJ1-1, with no clear D. This CDR3 is built from 12 residues. Trimming cost V 6 bases and J 5 bases, with 10 bases left between them. The germline gives CDR1 SEHNR, CDR2 FQNEAQ (reference sequence). Full variable domain (outside the CDR3, taken from reference TRBV7-9 and TRBJ1-1): DTGVSQNPRHKITKRGQNVTFRCDPISEHNRLYWYRQTLGQGPEFLTYFQNEAQLEKSRLLSDRFSAERPKGSFSTLEIQRTEQGDSAMYLCASRNDGTEAFFGQGTRLTVV.

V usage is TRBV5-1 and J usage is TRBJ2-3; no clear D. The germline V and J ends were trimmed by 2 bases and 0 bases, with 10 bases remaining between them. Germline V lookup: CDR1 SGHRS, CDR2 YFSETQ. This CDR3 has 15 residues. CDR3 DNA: TGCGCCAGCAGCTTTTTACCGTTTAGCACAGATACGCAGTATTTT. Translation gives CASSFLPFSTDTQYF.

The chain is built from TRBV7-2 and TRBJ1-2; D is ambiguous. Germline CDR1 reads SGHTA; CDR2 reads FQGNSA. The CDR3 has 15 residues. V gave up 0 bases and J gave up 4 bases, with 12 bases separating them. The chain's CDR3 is CASSLAPGLGYGYTF. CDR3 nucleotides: TGTGCCAGCAGCTTAGCGCCGGGGTTAGGCTATGGCTACACCTTC.

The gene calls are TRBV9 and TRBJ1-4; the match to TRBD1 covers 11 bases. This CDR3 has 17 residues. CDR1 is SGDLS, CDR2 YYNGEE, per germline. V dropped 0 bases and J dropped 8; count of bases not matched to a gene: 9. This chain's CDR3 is CASSVGTGGLEGEKLFF. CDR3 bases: TGTGCCAGCAGCGTAGGGACAGGGGGCTTAGAAGGGGAAAAACTGTTTTTT.

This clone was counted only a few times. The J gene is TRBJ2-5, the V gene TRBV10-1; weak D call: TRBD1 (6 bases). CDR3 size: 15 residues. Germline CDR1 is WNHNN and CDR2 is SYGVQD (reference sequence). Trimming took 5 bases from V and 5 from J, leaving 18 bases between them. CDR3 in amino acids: CASSPLPNRVETQYF. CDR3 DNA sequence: TGCGCCAGCAGTCCCCTTCCGAACAGGGTGGAGACCCAGTACTTC.

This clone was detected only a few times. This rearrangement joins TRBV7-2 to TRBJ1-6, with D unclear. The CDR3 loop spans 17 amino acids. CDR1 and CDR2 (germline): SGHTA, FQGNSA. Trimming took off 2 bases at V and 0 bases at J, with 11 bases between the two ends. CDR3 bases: TGTGCCAGCAGCTTACGGGGTCGGAGCTCCTATAATTCACCCCTCCACTTT. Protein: CASSLRGRSSYNSPLHF.

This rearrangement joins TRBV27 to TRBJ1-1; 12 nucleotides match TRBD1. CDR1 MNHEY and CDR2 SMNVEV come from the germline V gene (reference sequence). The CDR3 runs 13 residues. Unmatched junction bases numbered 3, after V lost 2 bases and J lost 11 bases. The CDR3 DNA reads TGTGCCAGCAGTTTAGCGGGGACAGGGGGCGCTTTCTTT. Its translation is CASSLAGTGGAFF.

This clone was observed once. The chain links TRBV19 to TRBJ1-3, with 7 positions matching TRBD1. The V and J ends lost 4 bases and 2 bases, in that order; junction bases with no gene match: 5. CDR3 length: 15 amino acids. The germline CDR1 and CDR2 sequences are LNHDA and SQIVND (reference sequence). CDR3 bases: TGTGCCAGTAGTACCCCGACAGGGACTGGAAACACCATATATTTT. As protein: CASSTPTGTGNTIYF.

CDR3 DNA sequence: TGTGCCAGTAGTCCCGACAGAGGGCTGTTTTTT. This codes for CASSPDRGLFF. The V gene is TRBV19, the J gene TRBJ1-4; D is possibly TRBD1 (5 bases). Germline V gene data show CDR1 as LNHDA and CDR2 as SQIVND (reference sequence). The CDR3 extends over 11 amino acids. The V end lost 5 bases, the J end lost 14 bases, and 12 bases lay between the germline ends.

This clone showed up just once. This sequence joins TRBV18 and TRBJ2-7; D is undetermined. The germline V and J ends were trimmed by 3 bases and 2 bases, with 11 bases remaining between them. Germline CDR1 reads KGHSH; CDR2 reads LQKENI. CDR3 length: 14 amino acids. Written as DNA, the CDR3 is TGTGCCAGCTCACCGGGAAACACTCCCTACGAGCAGTACTTC. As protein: CASSPGNTPYEQYF.

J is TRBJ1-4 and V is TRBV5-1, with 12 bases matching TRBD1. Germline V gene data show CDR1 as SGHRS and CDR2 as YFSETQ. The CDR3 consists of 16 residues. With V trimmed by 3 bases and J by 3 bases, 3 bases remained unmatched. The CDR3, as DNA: TGCGCCAGCAGCTCGGGACAGGGGGCGCCTAATGAAAAACTGTTTTTT. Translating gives CASSSGQGAPNEKLFF.